The 31 T cell receptor beta chains below were found in one sample sequenced in a study of cytomegalovirus exposure and HLA in healthy donors (dated 2017 in TCRdb). Library construction relied on the immunoSEQ multiplex PCR assay. What TCRdb holds here is the immuneACCESS table cut down to in-frame rearrangements. Part of the clones is not present; checked against another copy, under half of the missing clones reflect an unresolved V gene, and the others are unexplained. Recorded for this sample are 150,000 to 200,000 clones; around nine tenths of them occurred a single time. The ten top clones hold 1.4% of the sample. The sample was PBMCs. All receptors derive from a woman aged 25-40 years in good health and CMV-seronegative.

This chain links TRBV4-1 with TRBJ1-1; D unclear. This CDR3 has 14 residues. Trimming took off 3 bases at V and 7 bases at J, with 15 bases between the two ends. The germline CDR1 and CDR2 sequences are MGHRA and YSYEKL. CDR3 loop: CASSHLTKSHEAFF. The DNA for the CDR3 is TGCGCCAGCAGCCACCTGACAAAGTCCCATGAAGCTTTCTTT.

The gene calls are TRBV4-3 and TRBJ2-7, with D unresolved. The CDR3 loop spans 15 amino acids. Trimming removed 0 bases from V and 6 bases from J, with 15 bases in between. Germline lookup yields CDR1 LGHNA and CDR2 YSLEER. CDR3 sequence: CASSQDLTVPGEQYF. CDR3 nucleotide sequence: TGCGCCAGCAGCCAAGATTTAACTGTCCCTGGCGAGCAGTACTTC.

The chain is built from TRBV9 and TRBJ1-6, with D tentatively TRBD1 (6 bases). The CDR3 has 15 amino acids. CDR1 is SGDLS, CDR2 YYNGEE, per germline. V was pared by 7 bases and J by 6 bases, with 17 bases between. Written as DNA, the CDR3 is TGTGCCAGCGGAACAGGGTCGGGCCTTAATTCACCCCTCCACTTT. Encoded protein: CASGTGSGLNSPLHF.

The chain employs TRBV27 and TRBJ1-4; 8 nucleotides agree with TRBD1. The germline CDR1 and CDR2 sequences are MNHEY and SMNVEV (reference sequence). Unmatched junction bases numbered 8, after V lost 6 bases and J lost 8 bases. The CDR3 is 14 residues long. The CDR3 spells CASRREDRVEKLFF. Written as DNA, the CDR3 is TGTGCCAGCAGACGGGAGGACAGGGTAGAAAAACTGTTTTTT.

This clone appeared a single time. The chain employs TRBV29-1 and TRBJ2-7; D unresolved. Germline V gene sequence: CDR1 SQVTM, CDR2 ANQGSEA. This CDR3 region has 14 residues. V dropped 4 bases and J dropped 2 bases, with 15 bases sitting between them. CDR3 loop: CSVGSGFRTYEQYF. In DNA form, the CDR3 reads TGCAGCGTTGGCAGTGGTTTCAGAACCTACGAGCAGTACTTC.

The chain has TRBV5-1 and TRBJ2-3; 9 positions match TRBD2. The CDR3 spans 21 residues. With 1 base clipped from V and 6 bases from J, the junction kept 24 bases outside the gene matches. CDR1 is SGHRS and CDR2 is YFSETQ in the germline V gene. In nucleotides, the CDR3 is TGCGCCAGCAGCTTGCTCACGGAACTAAAACCGGGACTAGCTATGTCGGATACGCAGTATTTT. This sequence encodes CASSLLTELKPGLAMSDTQYF.

This clone has only one observation. V gene TRBV4-3 combines with J gene TRBJ2-7; 13 bases line up with TRBD2. The CDR3 extends over 17 amino acids. The junction had 6 bases not matched to a gene; V was cut back by 4 bases and J by 0 bases. In germline, CDR1 is LGHNA, CDR2 YSLEER. The CDR3 is CASSPGTSGVSSYEQYF. Written as DNA, the CDR3 is TGCGCCAGCAGCCCTGGGACTAGCGGGGTCAGCTCCTACGAGCAGTACTTC.

The chain has TRBV30 and TRBJ2-7, with D perhaps TRBD1 (8 bases). The V and J ends lost 2 bases and 0 bases respectively, with 11 bases between them. This CDR3 spans 14 amino acids. CDR1 and CDR2 from the germline V gene are GTSNPN and SVGIG (reference sequence). The DNA for the CDR3 is TGTGCCTGGAGTAGCGGGACAGGCTCCTACGAGCAGTACTTC. Amino acid sequence: CAWSSGTGSYEQYF.

This clone was seen just once. V usage is TRBV5-4 and J usage is TRBJ2-2; 12 bases are a match to TRBD1. The CDR3 spans 16 residues. The V segment lost 5 bases and the J segment 4 bases; nucleotides outside the gene matches: 6. Germline CDR1 is SGHNT and CDR2 is YYREEE (reference sequence). CDR3 amino acids: CASRSGTGGLTGELFF. The CDR3 region has the DNA TGTGCCAGCAGGTCCGGGACAGGGGGCCTCACCGGGGAGCTGTTTTTT.

The chain uses TRBV6-1 and TRBJ1-5; D call uncertain. Germline V gene sequence: CDR1 MNHNS, CDR2 SASEGT. The CDR3 runs to 15 residues. The CDR3 region is CAGSGGSDSNQPQHF. Here the CDR3 DNA reads TGTGCAGGATCGGGTGGGTCAGATAGCAATCAGCCCCAGCATTTT.

The V and J genes are TRBV5-1 and TRBJ2-1; D not resolved. The CDR3 loop spans 11 amino acids. Deletions cut 0 bases from V and 9 bases from J, with 4 bases between. From germline, CDR1 is SGHRS and CDR2 YFSETQ. CDR3 region: CASSLVAEQFF. CDR3 bases: TGCGCCAGCAGCTTGGTGGCTGAGCAGTTCTTC.

The chain carries TRBV5-1 and TRBJ1-1; maybe TRBD1 (6 bases). V gave up 2 bases and J gave up 1 base, with 15 bases separating them. Germline V lookup: CDR1 SGHRS, CDR2 YFSETQ. The CDR3 has 16 residues. CDR3 sequence reads: CASSLTFTTGNTEAFF. CDR3 DNA sequence: TGCGCCAGCAGCTTAACCTTCACGACAGGGAACACTGAAGCTTTCTTT. The entire variable domain, with the rest obtained from reference TRBV5-1 and TRBJ1-1, is as follows: KAGVTQTPRYLIKTRGQQVTLSCSPISGHRSVSWYQQTPGQGLQFLFEYFSETQRNKGNFPGRFSGRQFSNSRSEMNVSTLELGDSALYLCASSLTFTTGNTEAFFGQGTRLTVV.

J is TRBJ2-1 and V is TRBV2; 11 bases line up with TRBD2. This CDR3 contains 16 residues. With V trimmed by 2 bases and J by 11 bases, 11 bases remained unmatched. Germline CDR1 SNHLY, CDR2 FYNNEI. CDR3 sequence (DNA): TGTGCCAGCAGTGAACGGCTAGCGGGGGGAGGATTCCAGCAGTTCTTC. Encoded protein: CASSERLAGGGFQQFF.

The J gene is TRBJ2-7, the V gene TRBV7-9, with 9 bases lining up with TRBD1. CDR3 length equals 15 residues. After removal of 5 bases from V and 5 bases from J, the junction contained 10 bases not matched to a gene. Germline V gene sequence: CDR1 SEHNR, CDR2 FQNEAQ (reference sequence). CDR3 DNA: TGTGCCAGCAGCATCGGGACAGGGAGAACGGACGAGCAGTACTTC. Translated, it gives CASSIGTGRTDEQYF. Complete variable domain (other parts from reference TRBV7-9 and TRBJ2-7): DTGVSQNPRHKITKRGQNVTFRCDPISEHNRLYWYRQTLGQGPEFLTYFQNEAQLEKSRLLSDRFSAERPKGSFSTLEIQRTEQGDSAMYLCASSIGTGRTDEQYFGPGTRLTVT.

The chain carries TRBV6-6 and TRBJ1-2; the match to TRBD1 covers 8 bases. This CDR3 spans 14 amino acids. Germline V CDR1 and CDR2: MNHNY, SVGAGI (reference sequence). V lost 10 bases and J lost 2; bases outside the gene matches: 9. The chain's CDR3 is CATLDRGLNYGYTF. The CDR3 nucleotides read TGTGCCACCCTAGACAGGGGCCTGAACTATGGCTACACCTTC.

This chain connects TRBV6-1 to TRBJ1-6, with D hard to call. The V gene lost 11 bases and the J gene lost 8 bases, with 10 bases spanning the gap. The CDR3 runs to 11 residues. Germline CDR1 reads MNHNS; CDR2 reads SASEGT. The CDR3 sequence is CAEGSHSPLHF. CDR3 sequence (DNA): TGTGCCGAGGGAAGCCATTCACCCCTCCACTTT.

CDR3 in DNA: TGTGCCAGCAGCTCGGGACAGGGGAGGCTCACGGAGCAGTTCTTC. Its protein product is CASSSGQGRLTEQFF. The chain carries TRBV7-2 and TRBJ2-1; 10 bases map to TRBD1. Unmatched junction bases numbered 10, after V lost 4 bases and J lost 10 bases. The CDR3 extends over 15 amino acids. CDR1 is SGHTA, CDR2 FQGNSA, per germline.

The chain is built from TRBV7-9 and TRBJ1-1; 11 bases align to TRBD1. J was trimmed by 4 bases and V by 4 bases; bases with no gene match: 2. This CDR3 region has 14 residues. Germline CDR1 and CDR2: SEHNR and FQNEAQ (reference sequence). CDR3 in amino acids: CASSSDRGLTEAFF. CDR3 DNA: TGTGCCAGCAGCTCGGACAGGGGGCTCACTGAAGCTTTCTTT. Filled out from reference TRBV7-9 and TRBJ1-1, the complete variable domain reads DTGVSQNPRHKITKRGQNVTFRCDPISEHNRLYWYRQTLGQGPEFLTYFQNEAQLEKSRLLSDRFSAERPKGSFSTLEIQRTEQGDSAMYLCASSSDRGLTEAFFGQGTRLTVV.

The chain is built from TRBV5-1 and TRBJ2-2, with a tentative D call TRBD1 (6 bases). Trimming removed 4 bases from V and 4 bases from J, with 20 bases in between. This CDR3 comprises 17 residues. Germline V gene data show CDR1 as SGHRS and CDR2 as YFSETQ. DNA for the CDR3: TGCGCCAGCAGCACCGGGACAACCTTATCTCTCACCGGGGAGCTGTTTTTT. Its translation is CASSTGTTLSLTGELFF.

The chain carries TRBV28 and TRBJ2-1, with TRBD2 identical over 8 bases. J lost 7 bases, V lost 3 bases, and 8 bases had no gene match. CDR3 length: 15 residues. Germline V lookup: CDR1 MDHEN, CDR2 SYDVKM. DNA for the CDR3: TGTGCCAGCAGTTTGGTTCGGGGGGGCAGGAATGAGCAGTTCTTC. This gives the protein CASSLVRGGRNEQFF.

V is TRBV9 and J is TRBJ2-5; tentatively, D is TRBD2 (7 bases). V was pared by 3 bases and J by 5 bases, with 14 bases between. The germline CDR1 and CDR2 sequences are SGDLS and YYNGEE. The CDR3 length is 14 residues. CDR3 sequence: CASSAKRGGETQYF. CDR3 nucleotides: TGTGCCAGCAGCGCCAAAAGGGGGGGGGAGACCCAGTACTTC. The full variable domain, with the rest looked up from reference TRBV9 and TRBJ2-5, is DSGVTQTPKHLITATGQRVTLRCSPRSGDLSVYWYQQSLDQGLQFLIQYYNGEERAKGNILERFSAQQFPDLHSELNLSSLELGDSALYFCASSAKRGGETQYFGPGTRLLVL.

This sequence joins TRBV7-2 and TRBJ1-2; no firm D call. The CDR3 spans 14 residues. With 6 bases removed from V and 2 bases from J, the gap between germline ends came to 13 bases. Per germline, CDR1 SGHTA and CDR2 FQGNSA. In nucleotides, the CDR3 is TGTGCCAGCAGATCTACAGTTGGGAACTATGGCTACACCTTC. This codes for CASRSTVGNYGYTF.

The rearrangement joins TRBV2 to TRBJ1-2, with D perhaps matching TRBD1 (5 bases). V lost 2 bases and J lost 5, with 6 bases in between. The CDR3 is 12 residues long. Germline CDR1 reads SNHLY; CDR2 reads FYNNEI. The CDR3 nucleotides are TGTGCCAGCAGTGAAAGACAGTATGGCTACACCTTC. Translation gives CASSERQYGYTF.

The chain carries TRBV19 and TRBJ1-2; TRBD1 agrees at 7 bases. The V gene's germline CDR1 is LNHDA and CDR2 SQIVND (reference sequence). The CDR3 is made up of 15 amino acids. V lost 7 bases, J lost 5 bases, and 13 bases stayed unmatched. The CDR3 protein is CASTLKGGDSYGYTF. The CDR3 DNA reads as TGTGCCAGTACCCTCAAAGGCGGGGACAGTTATGGCTACACCTTC.

This clone occurred once. This chain joins TRBV2 and TRBJ2-4; 7 bases match TRBD2. The CDR3 covers 15 residues. Germline V gives CDR1 SNHLY, CDR2 FYNNEI. J was trimmed by 1 base and V by 1 base; bases with no gene match: 1. The CDR3: CASSEERGAKNIQYF. Here the CDR3 DNA reads TGTGCCAGCAGTGAAGAGCGGGGTGCCAAAAACATTCAGTACTTC. The variable domain in full, completed from reference TRBV2 and TRBJ2-4, reads EPEVTQTPSHQVTQMGQEVILRCVPISNHLYFYWYRQILGQKVEFLVSFYNNEISEKSEIFDDQFSVERPDGSNFTLKIRSTKLEDSAMYFCASSEERGAKNIQYFGAGTRLSVL.

The chain has TRBV4-2 and TRBJ2-5, with 10 positions matching TRBD2. The CDR3 is made up of 16 amino acids. In germline, CDR1 is LGHNA, CDR2 YNFKEQ. Trimming at V came to 4 bases and at J to 3 bases, leaving 8 bases not matched to a gene. This CDR3 reads CASSPSTSGDKETQYF. The CDR3 DNA sequence: TGTGCCAGCAGCCCCTCTACTAGCGGGGATAAAGAGACCCAGTACTTC.

V gene TRBV27 combines with J gene TRBJ2-1, with TRBD1 matching over 7 bases. With V trimmed by 9 bases and J by 7 bases, 9 bases remained unmatched. The germline CDR1 and CDR2 sequences are MNHEY and SMNVEV (reference sequence). The CDR3 has 13 residues. CDR3 sequence (DNA): TGTGCCAGTCAGGGGGAACACTTTAATGAGCAGTTCTTC. Protein: CASQGEHFNEQFF.

The genes are TRBV4-2 and TRBJ2-1, with no clear D. CDR3 length equals 14 residues. Germline CDR1 LGHNA, CDR2 YNFKEQ. The V end lost 1 base, the J end lost 4 bases, and 8 bases lay between the germline ends. CDR3 bases: TGTGCCAGCAGCCAAGCGGGTCTTTACAATGAGCAGTTCTTC. Its protein product is CASSQAGLYNEQFF.

This sequence joins TRBV7-6 and TRBJ2-5, with D tentatively TRBD1 (6 bases). Germline CDR1 SGHVS, CDR2 FNYEAQ. Trimming pared 4 bases from V and 0 bases from J, leaving 9 bases between. The CDR3 covers 14 residues. The chain's CDR3 is CASSSDRHQETQYF. The CDR3 coding sequence is TGTGCCAGCAGCTCGGACAGACACCAAGAGACCCAGTACTTC.

The chain combines TRBV10-2 with TRBJ2-1; TRBD2 agrees at 9 bases. The length of the CDR3 is 14 residues. Per germline, CDR1 WSHSY and CDR2 SAAADI. The junction had 7 bases not matched to a gene; V was cut back by 4 bases and J by 9 bases. CDR3 DNA: TGCGCCAGCAGTGTGGGCGGGGGGGCGGGTGAGCAGTTCTTC. It codes for CASSVGGGAGEQFF.

The chain is built from TRBV27 and TRBJ2-7; unclear D gene. Germline CDR1 and CDR2: MNHEY and SMNVEV (reference sequence). V was cut by 1 base and J by 4 bases, with 11 bases left in between. The CDR3 sequence is 14 residues long. CDR3 amino acids: CASSLFPPPYEQYF. DNA for the CDR3: TGTGCCAGCAGTTTATTCCCCCCCCCTTACGAGCAGTACTTC.